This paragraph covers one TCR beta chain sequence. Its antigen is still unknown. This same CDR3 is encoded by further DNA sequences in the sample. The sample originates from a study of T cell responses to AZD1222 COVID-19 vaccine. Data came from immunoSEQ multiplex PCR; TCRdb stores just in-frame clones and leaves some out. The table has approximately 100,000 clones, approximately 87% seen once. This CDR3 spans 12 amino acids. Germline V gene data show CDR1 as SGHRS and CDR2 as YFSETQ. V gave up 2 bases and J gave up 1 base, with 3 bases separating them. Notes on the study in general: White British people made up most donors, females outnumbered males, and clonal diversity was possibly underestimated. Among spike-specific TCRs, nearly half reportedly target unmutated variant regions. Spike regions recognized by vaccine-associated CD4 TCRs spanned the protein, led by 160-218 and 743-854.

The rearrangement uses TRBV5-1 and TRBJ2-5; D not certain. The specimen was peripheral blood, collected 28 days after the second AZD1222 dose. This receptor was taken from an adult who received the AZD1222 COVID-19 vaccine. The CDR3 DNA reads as TGCGCCAGCAGCTTATCCCAAGAGACCCAGTACTTC. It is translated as CASSLSQETQYF.